This TCR beta chain was found in a study of cytomegalovirus exposure and HLA in healthy donors. For the study at large: Of about 400 genotyped donors, roughly 86% clustered with self-reported Caucasian donors. The study's findings and limits: Most of the TCR beta V segments (in an earlier analysis) were productive either about 87% or about 30% of the time. When presence/absence was analysed, sequencing depth was taken to be roughly uniform across donors.

With 3 bases clipped from V and 2 bases from J, the junction kept 10 bases outside the gene matches. Germline CDR1 is MGHRA and CDR2 is YSYEKL. The CDR3 is made up of 18 amino acids. This PCR relied on a set of 60 Vbeta primers and 13 Jbeta primers. Repertoires were generated with immunoSEQ multiplex PCR, while TCRdb's copy carries only in-frame clones and drops some. The sample shows about 200,000 clones, 75% to 80% of them seen only once. Note on this clone: The antigen is not known.

The TCR originated in a male donor in good health and CMV-seronegative. V and J are TRBV4-1 and TRBJ2-7, with 13 nucleotides matching TRBD2. What was sequenced was PBMCs. The CDR3 bases are TGCGCCAGCAGCCAGATCGGACTAGCGGGAGCCGTAGCCTACGAGCAGTACTTC. This sequence encodes CASSQIGLAGAVAYEQYF.